This is a list of T cell receptor beta chains from one sample in a study of blood T cell repertoires in COVID-19. Here immunoSEQ multiplex PCR was the method, and the copy in TCRdb shows in-frame clones only, minus some. The sample lists over 110,000 clones, around nine tenths occurring once. Sequencing was carried out using peripheral blood. These receptors came from a woman in her 50s with acute or convalescent COVID-19. Both conserved end residues are part of each CDR3. The D gene is left open where the match is weak. Only part of the rows carry a size: once, few, many, or a class if the clone is expanded.

J gene,V gene,clone size,D gene,CDR3 DNA,CDR3 protein
TRBJ1-1,TRBV28,once,-,TGTGCCAGCAGTTTATGGAGGGATGAAGCTTTCTTT,CASSLWRDEAFF
TRBJ1-3,TRBV5-5,-,-,TGTGCCAGCAGCCATTCACCGGCGGAGGGCGGAAACACCATATATTTT,CASSHSPAEGGNTIYF
TRBJ2-5,TRBV14,-,TRBD2,TGTGCCAGCAGCCAACTAATAGCGGGAGTGATTGAGACCCAGTACTTC,CASSQLIAGVIETQYF
TRBJ2-2,TRBV28,-,-,TGTGCCAGCAGTTCGTGGGCGGGCGTGGACACCGGGGAGCTGTTTTTT,CASSSWAGVDTGELFF
TRBJ1-4,TRBV12-5,once,TRBD1,TGTGCTAGTGGTTTGGCAGGGGGCGTGGGAAAACTGTTTTTT,CASGLAGGVGKLFF
TRBJ2-1,TRBV5-4,-,-,TGTGCCAGCAGCTTTAGGCCTGGGCAACTTCTCATCAATGAGCAGTTCTTC,CASSFRPGQLLINEQFF
TRBJ2-5,TRBV19,-,-,TGTGCCAGTAGTAGAACTCACGGGGTAAAAGAGACCCAGTACTTC,CASSRTHGVKETQYF
TRBJ1-3,TRBV7-8,-,TRBD1,TGTGCCAGCAGCTTAGGAGCCTCAGGGGGCTCTGGAAACACCATATATTTT,CASSLGASGGSGNTIYF
TRBJ1-5,TRBV19,-,TRBD1,TGTGCCAGTAGTGGGACAGGGGGCCTTTATAGCAATCAGCCCCAGCATTTT,CASSGTGGLYSNQPQHF
TRBJ2-2,TRBV3-1/TRBV3-2,few,-,TGTGCCAGCAGCCCACAGGGCACCGGGGAGCTGTTTTTT,CASSPQGTGELFF
TRBJ1-6,TRBV27,-,-,TGTGCCAGCAGTTCGGGGGTAGGGTCACCCCTCCACTTT,CASSSGVGSPLHF
TRBJ1-5,TRBV27,-,TRBD1,TGTGCCAGCAGTTTAGGGACAGGGAGGTATCAGCCCCAGCATTTT,CASSLGTGRYQPQHF
TRBJ2-5,TRBV2,-,-,TGTGCCAGCAGTCTGGGGGGTCAAGAGACCCAGTACTTC,CASSLGGQETQYF
TRBJ1-3,TRBV7-8,once,-,TGTGCCAGCAGCCCGGACAGCTCTGGAAACACCATATATTTT,CASSPDSSGNTIYF
TRBJ1-2,TRBV7-9,once,-,TGTGCCAGCAGCTTTCCCGGACAGTTTTACGGCTACACCTTC,CASSFPGQFYGYTF
TRBJ1-4,TRBV27,-,-,TGTGCCAGCATCCTATGCCGTGGAACAGGCGCGTTTTTT,CASILCRGTGAFF
TRBJ1-1,TRBV9,-,TRBD1,TGTGCCAGCAGCCCCCAGGGGGGTTTCACTGAAGCTTTCTTT,CASSPQGGFTEAFF
TRBJ1-3,TRBV28,-,-,TGTGCCAGCAGTTTACCGGGACAAACCCCATATAGTTTT,CASSLPGQTPYSF
TRBJ2-7,TRBV3-1/TRBV3-2,-,-,TGTGCCAGCAGTCTAACAGGTTTAAGCTCCTACGAGCAGTACTTC,CASSLTGLSSYEQYF
TRBJ2-2,TRBV5-1,-,-,TGCGCCAGCAGCTCCCGCGGGGATCCCGGGGAGCTGTTTTTT,CASSSRGDPGELFF
TRBJ2-7,TRBV5-1,once,-,TGCGCCAGCAGCTTGATCGTTGGCCAGGGGATACCCTACGAGCAGTACTTC,CASSLIVGQGIPYEQYF
TRBJ1-1,TRBV5-1,-,-,TGCGCCAGCAGCTTGAGTCCCGCCGGCGGAACTGAAGCTTTCTTT,CASSLSPAGGTEAFF
TRBJ2-3,TRBV11-2,-,-,TGTGCCAGCTGGCGGGGACCCACAGATACGCAGTATTTT,CASWRGPTDTQYF
TRBJ2-7,TRBV4-2,-,-,TGTGCCAGCAGCCAGGGAACCGCGGGACTGTTATACGAGCAGTACTTC,CASSQGTAGLLYEQYF
TRBJ1-5,TRBV9,-,TRBD1,TGTGCCAGCAGCCCCGGGACAGGGGGCCGGGATGGGGTAGCCCAGCATTTT,CASSPGTGGRDGVAQHF
TRBJ1-1,TRBV6-5,-,-,TGTGCCAGCAGTCACCCGTTACGCACGGGCACTGAAGCTTTCTTT,CASSHPLRTGTEAFF
TRBJ2-2,TRBV9,-,TRBD2,TGTGCCAGCAGTCATAGCGGGGCCCAGAACACCGGGGAGCTGTTTTTT,CASSHSGAQNTGELFF
TRBJ2-1,TRBV27,-,-,TGTGCCAGCGGCCTAGACTATCCCTACAATGAGCAGTTCTTC,CASGLDYPYNEQFF
TRBJ2-7,TRBV7-6,-,-,TGTGCCAGCAGCTTAGAATCCGGGAAAAGGTACGAGCAGTACTTC,CASSLESGKRYEQYF
TRBJ2-7,TRBV6-5,-,-,TGTGCCAGCTTGGGCTGGAAACTGAGTGACGAGCAGTACTTC,CASLGWKLSDEQYF
TRBJ1-6,TRBV18,-,-,TGTGCCAGCTCACCCGACAGTTCACCCCTCCACTTT,CASSPDSSPLHF
TRBJ1-6,TRBV4-2,-,-,TGTGCCAGCAGCCAAGATTCAGGGGTAGGATCACCCCTCCACTTT,CASSQDSGVGSPLHF
TRBJ1-2,TRBV2,-,-,TGTGCCAGCAGCGGACTGGTAAATGGCTACACCTTC,CASSGLVNGYTF
TRBJ2-1,TRBV30,-,-,TGTGCCTGGATAAGAGGCACTCCCTACAATGAGCAGTTCTTC,CAWIRGTPYNEQFF
TRBJ2-2,TRBV4-2,-,TRBD2,TGTGCCAGCAGCCCAGGGGCGGCGGGAGGAAAGAACACCGGGGAGCTGTTTTTT,CASSPGAAGGKNTGELFF
TRBJ2-1,TRBV14,-,TRBD2,TGTGCCAGCAGCCTCCCCCCTCCGGGGGGACTCGAGGGGGAGCAGTTCTTC,CASSLPPPGGLEGEQFF
TRBJ1-6,TRBV3-1/TRBV3-2,-,-,TGTGCCAGCAGCCATGGGACTGGTAATTCACCCCTCCACTTT,CASSHGTGNSPLHF
TRBJ2-2,TRBV5-1,-,-,TGCGCCAGCAGCTTGGTCGGGGGGCAGGCCGGGGAGCTGTTTTTT,CASSLVGGQAGELFF
TRBJ1-1,TRBV7-9,-,TRBD1,TGTGCCAGCAGCCTCGGGACAGGGTCGTCCACTGAAGCTTTCTTT,CASSLGTGSSTEAFF
TRBJ2-5,TRBV2,-,TRBD1,TGTGCCAGCAGTACATCCCCGGGACAGCAAGAGACCCAGTACTTC,CASSTSPGQQETQYF
TRBJ2-1,TRBV5-1,-,TRBD2,TGCGCCAGCAGCTTGTCTAGCGGGGTCGATGAGCAGTTCTTC,CASSLSSGVDEQFF
TRBJ2-1,TRBV9,-,TRBD2,TGTGCCAGCAGCGTAGAAGCGGGAGGGGATGAGCAGTTCTTC,CASSVEAGGDEQFF
TRBJ1-1,TRBV5-4,once,TRBD1,TGTGCCAGCAGAACCGGGACAGAGGTCACTGAAGCTTTCTTT,CASRTGTEVTEAFF
TRBJ1-1,TRBV7-8,-,TRBD1,TGTGCCAGCAGCTTGACAGGGAAGAACACTGAAGCTTTCTTT,CASSLTGKNTEAFF
TRBJ2-1,TRBV18,-,-,TGTGCCAGCTCACCCCCCCAGGATGCGAATGAGCAGTTCTTC,CASSPPQDANEQFF
TRBJ2-1,TRBV10-3,-,-,TGTGCCATCTTAGGCAGCCGGGAGAGCGCCCACAATGAGCAGTTCTTC,CAILGSRESAHNEQFF
TRBJ1-2,TRBV20-1,once,-,TGCAGTGCTAGTCCGGGAGGGCCTGGCTACACCTTC,CSASPGGPGYTF
TRBJ2-7,TRBV4-2,-,TRBD1,TGTGCCAGCAGCCAAGATGGACAGGGGTACGAGCAGTACTTC,CASSQDGQGYEQYF